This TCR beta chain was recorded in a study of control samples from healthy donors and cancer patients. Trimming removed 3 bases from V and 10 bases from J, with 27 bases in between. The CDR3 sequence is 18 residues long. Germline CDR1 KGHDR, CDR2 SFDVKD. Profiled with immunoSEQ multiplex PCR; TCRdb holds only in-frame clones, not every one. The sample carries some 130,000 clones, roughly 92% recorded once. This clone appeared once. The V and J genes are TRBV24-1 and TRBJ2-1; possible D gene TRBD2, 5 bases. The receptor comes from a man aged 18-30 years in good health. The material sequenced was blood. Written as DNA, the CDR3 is TGTGCCACCAGTGATCCCGTCGGGCGGTCGGGGATCCAGAGGGAGCAGTTCTTC. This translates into CATSDPVGRSGIQREQFF.